A single TCR beta chain is shown here with its context. Antigen unknown. TCRdb used MiXCR to reprocess the reads, holding one entry per CDR3 protein. The sample includes 550,000 to 850,000 distinct CDR3 sequences, around 31% of them seen just once. This specimen belongs to a study of T cell repertoires in cytomegalovirus infection. Turning to the study itself: Selection of CMV epitopes for the study included recently identified HLA-C-restricted and well-studied HLA-B-restricted ones. Evidence of both CMV infection and a matching HLA type came from public TCR beta signatures. Overall study results and limits: HLA-C-restricted CMV-specific TCR beta clonotypes were dominant in the ex vivo response. People with CMV and the relevant HLA were identified by cumulative public TCR beta family frequency.

The V and J ends lost 4 bases and 7 bases, in that order; junction bases with no gene match: 6. The CDR3 is made up of 15 amino acids. The V gene's germline CDR1 is SGHAT and CDR2 FQNNGV. V is TRBV11-2 and J is TRBJ2-3; TRBD2 matches at 12 bases. The clonotype comes from a human donor in good health (CMV status not recorded). Some clones in this sample may be carry-over from other donors' samples. The starting material was cultured PBMCs, obtained from culture after CMV antigen stimulation. The DNA of the CDR3 is TGTGCCAGCAGCTCGAGACTAGCGGGAGAGTATACGCAGTATTTT. Residues: CASSSRLAGEYTQYF.